These 17 T cell receptor beta chains came from one sample sequenced in a study. TCRdb re-called the RT-PCR reads through MiXCR, storing one row per CDR3 protein. In the table there are about 700,000 distinct CDR3 sequences, more than 13% of which are singletons. Material: memory CD4+ T cells from blood. The receptors originated from a female donor in good health, serving as a healthy control.

This chain links TRBV20-1 with TRBJ2-2; TRBD2 might be the D (7 bases). V was cut by 5 bases and J by 4 bases, with 14 bases left in between. This CDR3 has 14 residues. Germline values: CDR1 DFQATT, CDR2 SNEGSKA (reference sequence). The DNA for the CDR3 is TGCAGTGCTGTAGGGGGAGGGGCCACCGGGGAGCTGTTTTTT. Translated: CSAVGGGATGELFF.

The gene calls are TRBV7-8 and TRBJ2-2; 10 nucleotides agree with TRBD1. With 7 bases clipped from V and 4 bases from J, the junction kept 6 bases outside the gene matches. CDR3 length: 15 amino acids. Germline V gene sequence: CDR1 SGHVS, CDR2 FQNEAQ. CDR3 nucleotides: TGTGCCAGCACCCCCGGGACAGGGGTCACCGGGGAGCTGTTTTTT. Encoded protein: CASTPGTGVTGELFF.

The CDR3 spells CASSEQGTDTQYF. The DNA of the CDR3 is TGTGCCAGCAGTGAGCAGGGGACAGATACGCAGTATTTT. This sequence joins TRBV2 and TRBJ2-3; D may be TRBD1 (6 bases). CDR3 length equals 13 residues. From germline, CDR1 is SNHLY and CDR2 FYNNEI. The V gene lost 3 bases and the J gene lost 3 bases, with 7 bases spanning the gap.

This clonotype occurred many times. The gene calls are TRBV7-8 and TRBJ2-3, with 13 bases that match TRBD2. Germline CDR1 SGHVS, CDR2 FQNEAQ. The CDR3 runs to 16 residues. Trimming at V came to 4 bases and at J to 5 bases, leaving 6 bases not matched to a gene. CDR3 in DNA: TGTGCCAGCAGCTCTCGGACTAGCGGGAGTCGAGATACGCAGTATTTT. The encoded protein is CASSSRTSGSRDTQYF.

This clonotype has a count of ten or more. V and J are TRBV6-6 and TRBJ1-1; D unclear. CDR1 and CDR2 (germline): MNHNY, SVGAGI (reference sequence). V lost 7 bases and J 6 bases, leaving 15 bases between the germline ends. This CDR3 contains 13 residues. The CDR3 region is CASTPPGWAEAFF. The DNA of the CDR3 is TGTGCCAGCACTCCCCCCGGTTGGGCTGAAGCTTTCTTT.

The chain joins TRBV20-1 to TRBJ1-1; no clear D. From germline, CDR1 is DFQATT and CDR2 SNEGSKA (reference sequence). CDR3 length: 13 residues. V shed 5 bases and J shed 1 base, with 11 bases lying between them. The CDR3 region is CSAGSPGNTEAFF. The CDR3 region has the DNA TGCAGTGCTGGATCTCCGGGGAACACTGAAGCTTTCTTT.

In this sample, this clonotype turned up a few times. This chain uses TRBV6-6 with TRBJ1-1; 8 nucleotides align to TRBD1. The CDR3 spans 14 residues. V gave up 7 bases and J gave up 5 bases; unmatched junction bases: 9. In germline, CDR1 is MNHNY, CDR2 SVGAGI (reference sequence). The CDR3 DNA is TGTGCCAGCATGGACAGGGCGGAGAAAACTGAAGCTTTCTTT. This translates into CASMDRAEKTEAFF.

Only a few counts were recorded for this clonotype. The rearrangement joins TRBV9 to TRBJ1-2, with a tentative D call TRBD1 (6 bases). The CDR3 consists of 12 residues. V lost 4 bases, J lost 8 bases, and 12 bases lay in between. The germline V gene has CDR1 SGDLS and CDR2 YYNGEE. Here the CDR3 reads CASSLTGSGYTF. In nucleotides, the CDR3 is TGTGCCAGCAGCCTCACAGGGAGCGGCTACACCTTC.

This clonotype has just a few counts. The chain joins TRBV4-1 to TRBJ2-7, with 8 bases that match TRBD1. CDR1 and CDR2 (germline): MGHRA, YSYEKL. The V gene end was trimmed by 4 bases and the J gene end by 3 bases; junction bases not matched to a gene: 8. The CDR3 is made up of 15 amino acids. CDR3 amino acids: CASSRGQGLGYEQYF. Written as DNA, the CDR3 is TGCGCCAGCAGCCGAGGACAGGGTCTCGGCTACGAGCAGTACTTC.

This clonotype was detected only a few times. This chain connects TRBV5-6 to TRBJ2-7, with D possibly matching TRBD2 (6 bases). This CDR3 has 13 amino acids. Germline V gene lookup returns CDR1 SGHDT and CDR2 YYEEEE. Trimming cost V 0 bases and J 7 bases, with 11 bases left between them. In DNA, the CDR3 is TGTGCCAGCAGCTTGGCCCCAGGGACTGAGCAGTACTTC. Encoded protein: CASSLAPGTEQYF.

This chain connects TRBV6-5 to TRBJ2-5; D gene uncertain. The germline V gene has CDR1 MNHEY and CDR2 SVGAGI. The CDR3 length is 14 residues. The V end was cut by 0 bases, the J end by 5 bases, with 10 bases between. CDR3 nucleotide sequence: TGTGCCAGCAGTTACTCCTACTTGGGGGAGACCCAGTACTTC. Its protein product is CASSYSYLGETQYF.

V and J are TRBV7-2 and TRBJ1-5; D gene uncertain. The CDR3 length is 15 residues. From germline, CDR1 is SGHTA and CDR2 FQGNSA. V was pared by 1 base and J by 7 bases, with 14 bases between. CDR3: CASSLEDFSSQPQHF. In DNA, the CDR3 is TGTGCCAGCAGCTTAGAGGACTTTTCAAGCCAGCCCCAGCATTTT. The variable domain in full, completed from reference TRBV7-2 and TRBJ1-5, reads GAGVSQSPSNKVTEKGKDVELRCDPISGHTALYWYRQSLGQGLEFLIYFQGNSAPDKSGLPSDRFSAERTGGSVSTLTIQRTQQEDSAVYLCASSLEDFSSQPQHFGDGTRLSIL.

The chain is built from TRBV20-1 and TRBJ2-3, with 11 bases aligning to TRBD1. V trimming: 6 bases; J trimming: 3 bases; junction bases outside the gene matches: 5. Germline V CDR1 and CDR2: DFQATT, SNEGSKA (reference sequence). This CDR3 contains 14 residues. The CDR3 sequence is CSAGTGGDTDTQYF. Here the CDR3 DNA reads TGCAGTGCGGGGACAGGGGGTGATACAGATACGCAGTATTTT.

The chain combines TRBV5-1 with TRBJ1-1; D gene uncertain. The CDR3 totals 16 residues. With 0 bases removed from V and 1 base from J, the gap between germline ends came to 13 bases. The germline V gene encodes CDR1 SGHRS and CDR2 YFSETQ. Here the CDR3 DNA reads TGCGCCAGCAGCTTGGCCTCCGCAGGTTGGAACACTGAAGCTTTCTTT. It codes for CASSLASAGWNTEAFF.

This clonotype was detected a few times. This chain links TRBV6-2 or TRBV6-3 with TRBJ2-7, with D unresolved. Germline lookup yields CDR1 MNHEY and CDR2 SVGEGT. This CDR3 spans 13 amino acids. The germline V and J ends were trimmed by 1 base and 3 bases, with 7 bases remaining between them. CDR3 residues: CASSYFSYYEQYF. CDR3 coding DNA: TGTGCCAGCAGTTACTTCAGTTACTACGAGCAGTACTTC.

The table lists this clonotype with many counts. The J gene is TRBJ1-3, the V gene TRBV6-5, with D uncertain. Between the trimmed V and J ends, which lost 6 bases and 0 bases, there was a span of 9 bases. The V gene's germline CDR1 is MNHEY and CDR2 SVGAGI. The CDR3 runs to 14 residues. CDR3 DNA sequence: TGTGCCAGCAGGGACCTTGGCTCTGGAAACACCATATATTTT. It translates to CASRDLGSGNTIYF.

This clonotype was counted many times. V is TRBV4-3 and J is TRBJ2-3; D gene uncertain. The CDR3 runs 14 residues. Germline CDR1 LGHNA, CDR2 YSLEER. V lost 1 base and J lost 0, with 5 bases in between. Written as DNA, the CDR3 is TGCGCCAGCAGCCAAGGCGGTAGCACAGATACGCAGTATTTT. Encoded protein: CASSQGGSTDTQYF.